Each of the 31 T cell receptor beta chains below was sequenced from the same sample in a study of shared T cell receptors in the human thymus. TCRdb's copy holds only in-frame clones and misses some; the assay was immunoSEQ multiplex PCR. The table includes roughly 560,000 clones, about four fifths detected once. The sample was also reused in another study, on human thymus T cells.

Sequenced: thymocytes. These receptors were taken from a boy younger than two with a congenital heart defect.

CDR3 protein: CASSWDRSSGNTIYF. CDR3 coding DNA: TGTGCCAGCAGTTGGGACAGGTCCTCTGGAAACACCATATATTTT. V usage is TRBV7-9 and J usage is TRBJ1-3; TRBD1 agrees at 8 bases. The CDR3 loop spans 15 amino acids. The germline gives CDR1 SEHNR, CDR2 FQNEAQ (reference sequence). V was pared by 6 bases and J by 0 bases, with 4 bases of the junction left unmatched.

This chain uses TRBV4-3 with TRBJ2-3; 8 positions agree with TRBD2. The ends lost 4 bases at V and 5 bases at J; junction bases unmatched: 5. The germline gives CDR1 LGHNA, CDR2 YSLEER. The CDR3 extends over 14 amino acids. This CDR3 is CASSPGTRGDTQYF. In DNA form, the CDR3 reads TGCGCCAGCAGCCCCGGGACTAGGGGAGATACGCAGTATTTT.

The CDR3 protein is CASTSGDYEQYF. Written as DNA, the CDR3 is TGCGCCAGCACTAGCGGAGACTACGAGCAGTACTTC. V gene TRBV5-1 combines with J gene TRBJ2-7; 7 positions match TRBD2. V lost 6 bases to trimming and J lost 3 bases; unmatched junction nucleotides: 3. The germline V gene encodes CDR1 SGHRS and CDR2 YFSETQ. The CDR3 contains 12 residues.

The rearrangement joins TRBV10-1 to TRBJ2-7, with 15 bases identical to TRBD2. This CDR3 is 16 amino acids long. The junction had 6 bases not matched to a gene; V was cut back by 2 bases and J by 7 bases. Germline-derived CDR1 and CDR2 are WNHNN and SYGVQD (reference sequence). CDR3: CASSETGTSGRSEQYF. DNA of the CDR3: TGCGCCAGCAGTGAGACTGGGACTAGCGGGAGGAGTGAGCAGTACTTC.

The chain carries TRBV27 and TRBJ2-2; 9 nucleotides line up with TRBD1. The trim removed 5 bases at V and 6 bases at J, leaving 10 bases unmatched. The CDR3 contains 16 residues. Germline V gene data show CDR1 as MNHEY and CDR2 as SMNVEV (reference sequence). CDR3 in DNA: TGTGCCAGCAGTACACCGGGACAGGGTGGACCCGGGGAGCTGTTTTTT. It translates to CASSTPGQGGPGELFF.

The chain employs TRBV12-5 and TRBJ1-2, with TRBD1 matching 8 bases. The CDR3 contains 19 residues. Trimming took 2 bases from V and 5 from J; bases not matched to a gene: 19. Germline V gene lookup returns CDR1 LGHNT and CDR2 FRNRAP. The CDR3 protein is CASGLITPGQEARAYGYTF. For the CDR3, the DNA is TGTGCTAGTGGTTTGATTACGCCGGGACAGGAGGCGCGGGCATATGGCTACACCTTC.

In DNA, the CDR3 is TGTGCCAGCTCCCTTGGCCAGAAACAGGGCTCTGGAAACACCATATATTTT. Protein sequence: CASSLGQKQGSGNTIYF. V is TRBV9 and J is TRBJ1-3, with a possible D match to TRBD1 (6 bases). The CDR3 has 17 residues. Germline-derived CDR1 and CDR2 are SGDLS and YYNGEE. V was trimmed by 7 bases and J by 0 bases, leaving 20 bases between them.

V and J are TRBV30 and TRBJ2-3, with TRBD2 as a possible D gene (6 bases). CDR1 is GTSNPN, CDR2 SVGIG, per germline (reference sequence). The V and J ends lost 0 bases and 1 base respectively, with 11 bases between them. The CDR3 is 15 residues long. The CDR3 DNA sequence: TGTGCCTGGAGTGTATTGTGGGAGGGCACAGATACGCAGTATTTT. This gives the protein CAWSVLWEGTDTQYF.

The rearrangement links TRBV5-1 to TRBJ1-1, with 12 bases that match TRBD1. The germline V gene has CDR1 SGHRS and CDR2 YFSETQ. This CDR3 is built from 17 residues. V lost 0 bases to trimming and J lost 5 bases; unmatched junction nucleotides: 8. This CDR3 reads CASSLGGTGGCGTEAFF. The CDR3 DNA reads TGCGCCAGCAGCTTGGGTGGGACAGGGGGCTGTGGGACTGAAGCTTTCTTT.

The chain couples TRBV10-3 to TRBJ2-1; the D gene is possibly TRBD1 (6 bases). The CDR3 is 13 residues long. Germline V gene lookup returns CDR1 ENHRY and CDR2 SYGVKD. V lost 4 bases and J lost 5, with 9 bases in between. In nucleotides, the CDR3 is TGTGCCATCAGTGCGGGACATCACAATGAGCAGTTCTTC. Amino acids: CAISAGHHNEQFF.

This clone is a singleton in its sample. The genes are TRBV6-1 and TRBJ2-3; D might be TRBD2 (6 bases). CDR3 size: 15 residues. Germline assignment: CDR1 MNHNS and CDR2 SASEGT. The V end lost 7 bases, the J end lost 2 bases, and 16 bases lay between the germline ends. The CDR3 sequence is CASNLGDSSTDTQYF. The CDR3 DNA follows: TGTGCCAGCAACCTCGGGGACTCCTCCACAGATACGCAGTATTTT.

J is TRBJ1-5 and V is TRBV5-4; D unresolved. V was pared by 1 base and J by 6 bases, with 8 bases between. Germline V CDR1 and CDR2: SGHNT, YYREEE (reference sequence). The CDR3 spans 13 residues. The CDR3 region is CASSLNLGQPQHF. The CDR3 coding sequence is TGTGCCAGCAGCTTGAATCTCGGTCAGCCCCAGCATTTT.

CDR3 sequence reads: CASSPPPDRGIAKNIQYF. DNA of the CDR3: TGCGCCAGCAGCCCCCCCCCGGACAGGGGGATTGCCAAAAACATTCAGTACTTC. The genes are TRBV5-1 and TRBJ2-4; 10 nucleotides agree with TRBD1. V lost 4 bases and J lost 1; bases outside the gene matches: 11. The CDR3 has 18 residues. The germline V gene has CDR1 SGHRS and CDR2 YFSETQ.

The V gene is TRBV2, the J gene TRBJ2-1; 9 nucleotides match TRBD2. V lost 4 bases and J lost 9; bases outside the gene matches: 19. In germline, CDR1 is SNHLY, CDR2 FYNNEI. The CDR3 has 18 amino acids. The CDR3 reads CASSVSVEVAGVKGEQFF. CDR3 nucleotide sequence: TGTGCCAGCAGTGTTTCTGTTGAAGTAGCGGGAGTGAAGGGTGAGCAGTTCTTC. The complete variable domain, with remaining parts taken from reference TRBV2 and TRBJ2-1, reads EPEVTQTPSHQVTQMGQEVILRCVPISNHLYFYWYRQILGQKVEFLVSFYNNEISEKSEIFDDQFSVERPDGSNFTLKIRSTKLEDSAMYFCASSVSVEVAGVKGEQFFGPGTRLTVL.

V gene TRBV30 combines with J gene TRBJ2-3; D unclear. This CDR3 spans 13 amino acids. Germline CDR1 reads GTSNPN; CDR2 reads SVGIG (reference sequence). Trimming cost V 7 bases and J 0 bases, with 11 bases left between them. CDR3 coding DNA: TGTGCCTCAGTGAATTGGAGCACAGATACGCAGTATTTT. Protein: CASVNWSTDTQYF. The full variable domain, its missing parts supplied by reference TRBV30 and TRBJ2-3, is SQTIHQWPATLVQPVGSPLSLECTVEGTSNPNLYWYRQAAGRGLQLLFYSVGIGQISSEVPQNLSASRPQDRQFILSSKKLLLSDSGFYLCASVNWSTDTQYFGPGTRLTVL.

The chain is built from TRBV11-2 and TRBJ1-2, with D possibly TRBD1 on 5 matching bases. V shed 0 bases and J shed 10 bases, with 18 bases lying between them. The CDR3 loop spans 15 amino acids. Germline V CDR1 and CDR2: SGHAT, FQNNGV. The CDR3 DNA reads as TGTGCCAGCAGCTTAGATGGGTCAGGGTGGTTTTACTACACCTTC. Its translation: CASSLDGSGWFYYTF.

This clone was seen once. The V call is TRBV25-1, the J call TRBJ2-7; 10 bases line up with TRBD1. The CDR3 runs 14 residues. CDR1 is MGHDK and CDR2 is SYGVNS in the germline V gene. V trimming: 6 bases; J trimming: 7 bases; junction bases outside the gene matches: 9. In nucleotides, the CDR3 is TGTGCCAGCAGGGAAAGACAGGGGGCAGGTGAGCAGTACTTC. It encodes CASRERQGAGEQYF.

V is TRBV29-1 and J is TRBJ1-3; 8 nucleotides agree with TRBD1. The V segment lost 5 bases and the J segment 2 bases; nucleotides outside the gene matches: 8. Germline V gene sequence: CDR1 SQVTM, CDR2 ANQGSEA. The CDR3 covers 15 residues. CDR3 DNA: TGCAGCGTTACTACAGGGGGTTGGCCTGGAAACACCATATATTTT. Its translation: CSVTTGGWPGNTIYF. The entire variable domain, with the rest obtained from reference TRBV29-1 and TRBJ1-3, is as follows: SAVISQKPSRDICQRGTSLTIQCQVDSQVTMMFWYRQQPGQSLTLIATANQGSEATYESGFVIDKFPISRPNLTFSTLTVSNMSPEDSSIYLCSVTTGGWPGNTIYFGEGSWLTVV.

CDR3 residues: CASTPGVPNTEAFF. The CDR3 DNA follows: TGTGCCAGTACCCCGGGGGTCCCGAACACTGAAGCTTTCTTT. V is TRBV19 and J is TRBJ1-1; D may be TRBD1 (5 bases). Germline loops: CDR1 LNHDA, CDR2 SQIVND (reference sequence). Trimming stripped 7 bases from V and 1 base from J, with 13 bases between. The CDR3 consists of 14 residues.

This clone was detected once. The chain employs TRBV14 and TRBJ2-1; 11 bases are a match to TRBD2. The CDR3 contains 16 residues. Germline assignment: CDR1 SGHDN and CDR2 FVKESK. The J segment lost 8 bases and the V segment lost 1 base, leaving 7 bases of the junction unmatched. The CDR3 is CASSQVSGRAPHEQFF. CDR3 nucleotides: TGTGCCAGCAGCCAAGTTAGCGGGAGGGCCCCGCATGAGCAGTTCTTC. Looking up the rest from reference TRBV14 and TRBJ2-1 gives the full variable domain: EAGVTQFPSHSVIEKGQTVTLRCDPISGHDNLYWYRRVMGKEIKFLLHFVKESKQDESGMPNNRFLAERTGGTYSTLKVQPAELEDSGVYFCASSQVSGRAPHEQFFGPGTRLTVL.

This chain joins TRBV2 and TRBJ2-6; TRBD1 aligns across 7 bases. The CDR3 contains 17 residues. Germline loops: CDR1 SNHLY, CDR2 FYNNEI. With 0 bases clipped from V and 2 bases from J, the junction kept 4 bases outside the gene matches. The CDR3 here is CASSEAVGGTGANVLTF. The CDR3 DNA reads TGTGCCAGCAGTGAAGCGGTAGGGGGCACTGGGGCCAACGTCCTGACTTTC. The whole variable domain, remainder taken from reference TRBV2 and TRBJ2-6, is EPEVTQTPSHQVTQMGQEVILRCVPISNHLYFYWYRQILGQKVEFLVSFYNNEISEKSEIFDDQFSVERPDGSNFTLKIRSTKLEDSAMYFCASSEAVGGTGANVLTFGAGSRLTVL.

This clone appeared a single time. The rearrangement joins TRBV15 to TRBJ1-1; D is unclear. Germline V gene sequence: CDR1 LNHNV, CDR2 YYDKDF (reference sequence). Trimming shortened V by 3 bases and J by 5 bases, and 7 bases separated the two germline ends. The CDR3 loop spans 12 amino acids. CDR3 residues: CATSSWPTEAFF. The CDR3 DNA reads as TGTGCCACCAGCAGCTGGCCAACTGAAGCTTTCTTT. Full variable domain (remainder filled in from reference TRBV15 and TRBJ1-1): DAMVIQNPRYQVTQFGKPVTLSCSQTLNHNVMYWYQQKSSQAPKLLFHYYDKDFNNEADTPDNFQSRRPNTSFCFLDIRSPGLGDTAMYLCATSSWPTEAFFGQGTRLTVV.

This chain uses TRBV28 with TRBJ2-1; D is unresolved. The CDR3 runs to 14 residues. CDR1 is MDHEN, CDR2 SYDVKM, per germline. Trimming pared 4 bases from V and 6 bases from J, leaving 13 bases between. The CDR3 DNA reads as TGTGCCAGCAGTTCCGACACGAAACTCAATGAGCAGTTCTTC. This gives the protein CASSSDTKLNEQFF. The variable domain in full, with the rest retrieved from reference TRBV28 and TRBJ2-1, is DVKVTQSSRYLVKRTGEKVFLECVQDMDHENMFWYRQDPGLGLRLIYFSYDVKMKEKGDIPEGYSVSREKKERFSLILESASTNQTSMYLCASSSDTKLNEQFFGPGTRLTVL.

The CDR3 reads CASNQRGSSTDTQYF. The CDR3 nucleotides are TGTGCCAGCAACCAAAGGGGCTCTAGCACAGATACGCAGTATTTT. This chain links TRBV2 with TRBJ2-3; a weak D match, TRBD1 (5 bases). Germline V CDR1 and CDR2: SNHLY, FYNNEI. The CDR3 consists of 15 residues. V shed 7 bases and J shed 0 bases, with 14 bases lying between them.

This clone was detected a few times. V is TRBV7-2 and J is TRBJ2-3, with TRBD2 as a possible D gene (6 bases). Germline V gene data show CDR1 as SGHTA and CDR2 as FQGNSA. There are 16 residues in the CDR3. Trimming cost V 2 bases and J 0 bases, with 12 bases left between them. CDR3 bases: TGTGCCAGCAGCTTAATCTGGAGCGGGAGCACAGATACGCAGTATTTT. It translates to CASSLIWSGSTDTQYF. The full variable domain, completed using reference TRBV7-2 and TRBJ2-3, is GAGVSQSPSNKVTEKGKDVELRCDPISGHTALYWYRQSLGQGLEFLIYFQGNSAPDKSGLPSDRFSAERTGGSVSTLTIQRTQQEDSAVYLCASSLIWSGSTDTQYFGPGTRLTVL.

This chain uses TRBV27 with TRBJ1-2; 8 nucleotides line up with TRBD1. From germline, CDR1 is MNHEY and CDR2 SMNVEV (reference sequence). CDR3 size: 16 residues. Germline trimming cut 5 bases from V and 2 bases from J; bases unmatched to any gene: 10. The CDR3 coding sequence is TGTGCCAGCAGTCCGACCAGGACAGGGAGGAACTATGGCTACACCTTC. It yields the protein CASSPTRTGRNYGYTF.

This clone was seen a single time. The gene calls are TRBV15 and TRBJ2-7, with D perhaps matching TRBD2 (6 bases). Trimming removed 0 bases at V and 3 bases at J, with 15 bases between. CDR1 is LNHNV and CDR2 is YYDKDF in the germline V gene (reference sequence). The CDR3 spans 16 residues. The CDR3 region has the DNA TGTGCCACCAGCAGAGACCCGAGGCGGGATTTCTACGAGCAGTACTTC. Translating it yields CATSRDPRRDFYEQYF.

The rearrangement joins TRBV4-1 to TRBJ1-2; D remains unclear. The CDR3 is 13 amino acids. The germline V and J ends were trimmed by 0 bases and 4 bases, with 6 bases remaining between them. Germline V gene lookup returns CDR1 MGHRA and CDR2 YSYEKL. The CDR3 coding sequence is TGCGCCAGCAGCCAAGAACTAAGCTATGGCTACACCTTC. Its translation is CASSQELSYGYTF.

The V gene is TRBV18, the J gene TRBJ2-3; 7 bases map to TRBD1. Germline assignment: CDR1 KGHSH and CDR2 LQKENI. CDR3 length: 16 amino acids. V dropped 3 bases and J dropped 0; count of bases not matched to a gene: 6. The DNA for the CDR3 is TGTGCCAGCTCACCCCGGGACAGATCTAGCACAGATACGCAGTATTTT. It translates to CASSPRDRSSTDTQYF.

This clone came up a few times. The V gene is TRBV28, the J gene TRBJ2-7; TRBD2 is a possible D gene (6 bases). Trimming shortened V by 5 bases and J by 4 bases, and 12 bases separated the two germline ends. Per germline, CDR1 MDHEN and CDR2 SYDVKM. This CDR3 has 13 residues. The CDR3: CASSDGSLYEQYF. In DNA form, the CDR3 reads TGTGCCAGCAGTGACGGGAGCCTTTACGAGCAGTACTTC.

The V gene is TRBV7-2, the J gene TRBJ2-1; D gene uncertain. CDR3 length: 15 residues. V gave up 7 bases and J gave up 9 bases, with 22 bases separating them. Germline loops: CDR1 SGHTA, CDR2 FQGNSA. The CDR3 loop reads CASTTIHLVPGEQFF. The CDR3 DNA reads as TGTGCCAGCACGACGATCCATCTAGTACCGGGTGAGCAGTTCTTC.